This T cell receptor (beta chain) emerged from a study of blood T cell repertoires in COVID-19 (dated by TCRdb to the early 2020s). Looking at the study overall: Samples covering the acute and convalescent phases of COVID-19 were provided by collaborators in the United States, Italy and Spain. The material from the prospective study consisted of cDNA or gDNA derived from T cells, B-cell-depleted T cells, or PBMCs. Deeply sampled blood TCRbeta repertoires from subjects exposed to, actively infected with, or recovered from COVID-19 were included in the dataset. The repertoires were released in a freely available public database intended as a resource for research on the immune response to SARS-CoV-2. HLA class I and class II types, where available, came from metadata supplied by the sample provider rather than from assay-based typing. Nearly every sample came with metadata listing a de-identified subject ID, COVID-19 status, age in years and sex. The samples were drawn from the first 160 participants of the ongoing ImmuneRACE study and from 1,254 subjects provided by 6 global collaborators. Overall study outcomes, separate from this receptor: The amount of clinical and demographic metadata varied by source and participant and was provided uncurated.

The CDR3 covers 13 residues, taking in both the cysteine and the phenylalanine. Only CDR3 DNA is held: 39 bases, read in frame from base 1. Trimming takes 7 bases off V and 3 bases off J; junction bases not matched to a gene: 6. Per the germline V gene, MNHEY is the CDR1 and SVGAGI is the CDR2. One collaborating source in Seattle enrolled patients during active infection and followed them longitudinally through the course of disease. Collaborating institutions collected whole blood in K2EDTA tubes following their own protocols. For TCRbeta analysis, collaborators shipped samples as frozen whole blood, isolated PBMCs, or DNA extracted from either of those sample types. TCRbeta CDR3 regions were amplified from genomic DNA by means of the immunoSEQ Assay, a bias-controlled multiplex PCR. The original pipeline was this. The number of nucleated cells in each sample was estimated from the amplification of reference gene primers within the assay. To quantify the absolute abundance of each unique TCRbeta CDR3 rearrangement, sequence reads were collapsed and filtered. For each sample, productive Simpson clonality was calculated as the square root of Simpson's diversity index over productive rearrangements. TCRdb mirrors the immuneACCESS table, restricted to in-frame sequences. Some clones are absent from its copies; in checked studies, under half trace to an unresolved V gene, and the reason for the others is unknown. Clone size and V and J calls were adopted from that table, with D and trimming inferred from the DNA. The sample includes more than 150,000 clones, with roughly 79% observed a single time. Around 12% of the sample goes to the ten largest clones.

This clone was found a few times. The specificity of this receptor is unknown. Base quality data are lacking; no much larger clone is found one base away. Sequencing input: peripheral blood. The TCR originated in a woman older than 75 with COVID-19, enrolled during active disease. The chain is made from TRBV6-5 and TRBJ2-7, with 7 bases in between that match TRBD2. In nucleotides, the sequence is TGTGCCAGCAAGAGGCGGGAGTACTACGAGCAGTACTTC. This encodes CASKRREYYEQYF.